These T cell receptor beta chains were read from a single sample in a study of cytomegalovirus exposure and HLA in healthy donors. TCRdb's table, derived via immunoSEQ multiplex PCR, lists solely in-frame clones and lacks some. The sample holds some 99,000 clones, around 86% seen once. Source material: PBMCs. Every receptor here comes from a woman in her 30s in good health and CMV-seronegative. Both conserved end residues are part of each CDR3. Each record gives: J gene, D gene, V gene, clone size, CDR3 DNA, CDR3 protein. A D gene is named only where the DNA matches it firmly. A clone size is listed for some rows: how often the clone was seen (once, few, many), or a class if it is expanded.

>TRBJ2-1|NA|TRBV19|few
TGTGCCAGCATCCCCACTGGAGTCTCCTACAATGAGCAGTTCTTC
CASIPTGVSYNEQFF
>TRBJ1-1|NA|TRBV18|NA
TGTGCCAGCTCACCAGGGGGAGGCGGGAACACTGAAGCTTTCTTT
CASSPGGGGNTEAFF
>TRBJ2-7|TRBD1|TRBV7-2|NA
TGTGCCAGCAGCTTAGTGGGACAGGGGTCCGAGCAGTACTTC
CASSLVGQGSEQYF
>TRBJ1-5|TRBD1|TRBV27|NA
TGTGCCAGCACGATACAGGGGCGCGGGGGCAATCAGCCCCAGCATTTT
CASTIQGRGGNQPQHF
>TRBJ2-2|NA|TRBV7-9|NA
TGTGCCAGCAGCTCAGGAGGGTACACCGGGGAGCTGTTTTTT
CASSSGGYTGELFF
>TRBJ1-2|NA|TRBV29-1|NA
TGCAGCGTTGAAGAGATGAGACAGGATGGCTACACCTTC
CSVEEMRQDGYTF
>TRBJ2-4|NA|TRBV7-8|NA
TGTGCCAGCAGCTTAAGTCTCTGGGACACAAAAAACATTCAGTACTTC
CASSLSLWDTKNIQYF
>TRBJ2-4|NA|TRBV6-5|NA
TGTGCCTCTCAGGGAAGCGGGGCCAAAAACATTCAGTACTTC
CASQGSGAKNIQYF
>TRBJ2-1|TRBD2|TRBV7-9|NA
TGTGCCAGCAGTGTGACGGGGGGGCAGTGGAATGAGCAGTTCTTC
CASSVTGGQWNEQFF
>TRBJ1-3|NA|TRBV7-2|NA
TGTGCCAGCAGCGCCATTCCAGACTCTGGAAACACCATATATTTT
CASSAIPDSGNTIYF
>TRBJ2-5|TRBD2|TRBV5-1|few
TGCGCCAGCAGCCTAGCGGGAGAGTTGGGGGAGACCCAGTACTTC
CASSLAGELGETQYF
>TRBJ1-2|NA|TRBV7-2|NA
TGTGCCAGCAGCTTAGCGGGCGGGACGGCTAATGGCTACACCTTC
CASSLAGGTANGYTF
>TRBJ1-2|NA|TRBV7-2|NA
TGTGCCAGCAGCTCGTCCCGACTTGGCTACACCTTC
CASSSSRLGYTF
>TRBJ2-3|NA|TRBV7-3|NA
TGTGCCAGCAGCCCCTTAGCGACTAGCACAGATACGCAGTATTTT
CASSPLATSTDTQYF
>TRBJ2-5|TRBD2|TRBV28|NA
TGTGCCAGCAGGGGTTCCAAGCGGGGGGGGAGGGAGACCCAGTACTTC
CASRGSKRGGRETQYF
>TRBJ2-3|NA|TRBV21-1|NA
TGTGCCAGCAGCGAAACCGTTCACCCCCCTATTCCCTCGAATACGCAGTATTTT
CASSETVHPPIPSNTQYF
>TRBJ1-3|NA|TRBV30|NA
TGTGCCTGGAGTGGGGGCCAGAGTGAGACCGGGCCTGGAAACACCATATATTTT
CAWSGGQSETGPGNTIYF
>TRBJ2-1|NA|TRBV6-4|NA
TGTGCCAGCAGTGGCAGGGGGGATCTGGATGAGCAGTTCTTC
CASSGRGDLDEQFF
>TRBJ2-7|TRBD2|TRBV15|NA
TGTGCCACCAGCAGGGGACTAGCGGGCTACGAGCAGTACTTC
CATSRGLAGYEQYF
>TRBJ2-5|NA|TRBV19|NA
TGTGCCAGTACGAGAGCTCCAACTGAGACCCAGTACTTC
CASTRAPTETQYF
>TRBJ2-7|NA|TRBV29-1|NA
TGCAGCGTTGCCGACAGGACGAGCTCCTACGAGCAGTACTTC
CSVADRTSSYEQYF
>TRBJ2-7|NA|TRBV7-3|NA
TGTGCCAGCAGCTTAATTCCGGCTGGGTCAAGGACTCAGCAGTACTTC
CASSLIPAGSRTQQYF
>TRBJ1-5|TRBD1|TRBV19|NA
TGTGCCAGTATTACAGGGGACCATAGCAATCAGCCCCAGCATTTT
CASITGDHSNQPQHF
>TRBJ2-7|TRBD2|TRBV11-2|NA
TGTGCCAGCAGCTCAATAGCGGGGGGGGGCTACGAGCAGTACTTC
CASSSIAGGGYEQYF
>TRBJ2-7|NA|TRBV5-5|NA
TGTGCCAGCAGCTCCTTACTAGTACGATACGAGCAGTACTTC
CASSSLLVRYEQYF
>TRBJ2-7|TRBD2|TRBV7-2|once
TGTGCCAGCAGCTTAGACGCGGGGGACCCCTACGAGCAGTACTTC
CASSLDAGDPYEQYF
>TRBJ1-3|TRBD1|TRBV5-1|few
TGCGCCAGCAGCCCACATACAGGGGACTCTGGAAACACCATATATTTT
CASSPHTGDSGNTIYF
>TRBJ1-5|NA|TRBV5-5|NA
TGTGCCAGCAGCAATTCGAAGGCAGGGCAGCCCCAGCATTTT
CASSNSKAGQPQHF